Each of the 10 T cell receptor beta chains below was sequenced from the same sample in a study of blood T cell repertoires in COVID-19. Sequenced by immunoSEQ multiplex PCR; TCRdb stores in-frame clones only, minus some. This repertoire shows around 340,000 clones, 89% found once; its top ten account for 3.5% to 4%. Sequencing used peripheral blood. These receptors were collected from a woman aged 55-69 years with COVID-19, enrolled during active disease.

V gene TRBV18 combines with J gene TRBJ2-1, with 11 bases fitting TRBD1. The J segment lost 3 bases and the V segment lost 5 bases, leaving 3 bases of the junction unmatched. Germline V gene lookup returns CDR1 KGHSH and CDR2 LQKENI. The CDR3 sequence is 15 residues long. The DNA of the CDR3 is TGTGCCAGCTCAACGGACAGGGGGCTCTACAATGAGCAGTTCTTC. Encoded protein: CASSTDRGLYNEQFF.

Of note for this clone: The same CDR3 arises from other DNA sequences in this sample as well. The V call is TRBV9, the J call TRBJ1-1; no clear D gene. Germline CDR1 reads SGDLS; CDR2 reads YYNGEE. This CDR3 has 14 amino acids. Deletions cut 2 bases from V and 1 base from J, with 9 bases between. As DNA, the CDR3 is TGTGCCAGCAGCGTTCTGGCGGAGAACACTGAAGCTTTCTTT. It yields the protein CASSVLAENTEAFF.

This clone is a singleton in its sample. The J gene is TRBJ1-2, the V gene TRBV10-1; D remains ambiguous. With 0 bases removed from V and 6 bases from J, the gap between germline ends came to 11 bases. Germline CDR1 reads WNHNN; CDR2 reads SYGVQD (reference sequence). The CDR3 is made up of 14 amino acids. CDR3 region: CASSESFGTNGYTF. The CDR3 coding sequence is TGCGCCAGCAGTGAGTCGTTTGGTACTAATGGCTACACCTTC.

CDR3 DNA: TGTGCCAGCAGGACAGGGAATCAGCCCCAGCATTTT. It yields the protein CASRTGNQPQHF. The chain links TRBV6-5 to TRBJ1-5, with 7 bases matching TRBD1. The CDR3 spans 12 residues. Germline CDR1 and CDR2: MNHEY and SVGAGI. The junction had 0 bases not matched to a gene; V was cut back by 6 bases and J by 4 bases.

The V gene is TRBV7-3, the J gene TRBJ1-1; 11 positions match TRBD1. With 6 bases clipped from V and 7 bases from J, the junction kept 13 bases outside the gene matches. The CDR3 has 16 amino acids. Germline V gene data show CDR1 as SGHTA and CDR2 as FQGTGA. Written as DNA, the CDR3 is TGTGCCAGCAGTCCAGGACAGGGGGCCCCCATTAATGAAGCTTTCTTT. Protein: CASSPGQGAPINEAFF. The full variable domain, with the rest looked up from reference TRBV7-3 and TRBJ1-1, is GAGVSQTPSNKVTEKGKYVELRCDPISGHTALYWYRQSLGQGPEFLIYFQGTGAADDSGLPNDRFFAVRPEGSVSTLKIQRTERGDSAVYLCASSPGQGAPINEAFFGQGTRLTVV.

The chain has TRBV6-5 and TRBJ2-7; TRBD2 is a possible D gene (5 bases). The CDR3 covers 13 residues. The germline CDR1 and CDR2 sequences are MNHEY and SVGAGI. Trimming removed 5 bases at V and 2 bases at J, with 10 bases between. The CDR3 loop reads CASSPRGPYEQYF. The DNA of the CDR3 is TGTGCCAGCAGTCCGCGAGGGCCCTACGAGCAGTACTTC.

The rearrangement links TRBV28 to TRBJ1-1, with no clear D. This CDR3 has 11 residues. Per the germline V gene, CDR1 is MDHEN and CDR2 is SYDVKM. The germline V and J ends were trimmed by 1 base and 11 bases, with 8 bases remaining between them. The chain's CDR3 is CASSLSQSAFF. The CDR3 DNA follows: TGTGCCAGCAGTTTATCCCAGTCCGCTTTCTTT.

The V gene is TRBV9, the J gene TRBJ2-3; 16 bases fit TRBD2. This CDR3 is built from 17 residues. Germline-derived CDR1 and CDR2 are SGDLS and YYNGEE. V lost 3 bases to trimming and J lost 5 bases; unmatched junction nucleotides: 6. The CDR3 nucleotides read TGTGCCAGCAGCGAGGGGACTAGCGGGGGGGCCGGAGATACGCAGTATTTT. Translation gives CASSEGTSGGAGDTQYF.

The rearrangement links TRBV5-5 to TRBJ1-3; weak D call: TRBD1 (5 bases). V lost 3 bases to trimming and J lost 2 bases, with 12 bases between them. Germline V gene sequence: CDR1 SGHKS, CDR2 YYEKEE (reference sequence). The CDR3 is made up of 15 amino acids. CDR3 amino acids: CASSSLGGPGNTIYF. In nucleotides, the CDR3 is TGTGCCAGCAGCTCCCTCGGGGGTCCTGGAAACACCATATATTTT.

For the CDR3, the DNA is TGTGCCAGCAGTTTCAGGCAGCTAAATTCACCCCTCCACTTT. Encoded protein: CASSFRQLNSPLHF. V is TRBV28 and J is TRBJ1-6; no clear D. The CDR3 loop spans 14 amino acids. Germline V gives CDR1 MDHEN, CDR2 SYDVKM. The V and J ends lost 3 bases and 7 bases respectively, with 10 bases between them.